The 12 T cell receptor beta chains in this list originate from one sample, sequenced in a study of radiotherapy plus CTLA-4 blockade in lung cancer. Method: immunoSEQ multiplex PCR; TCRdb's copy keeps in-frame clones and lacks some. Here the sample spans tens of thousands of clones, more than 60% being singletons. Source: peripheral blood, taken from a patient treated with radiotherapy plus ipilimumab. The source of these receptors is a human donor with non-small cell lung cancer who had a partial response to radiotherapy plus ipilimumab. Some clones in this sample may be carry-over from other donors' samples.

J is TRBJ1-4 and V is TRBV7-6, with 8 nucleotides matching TRBD1. This CDR3 spans 16 amino acids. The germline V gene encodes CDR1 SGHVS and CDR2 FNYEAQ. V was pared by 3 bases and J by 7 bases, with 10 bases of the junction left unmatched. For the CDR3, the DNA is TGTGCCAGCAGCTTGGAAGGACAGGGAGGGGGTGAAAAACTGTTTTTT. Its protein product is CASSLEGQGGGEKLFF.

This sequence joins TRBV18 and TRBJ2-3, with D possibly TRBD1 on 5 matching bases. V was clipped by 3 bases and J by 2 bases, with 9 bases between them. The CDR3 spans 14 residues. The germline V gene encodes CDR1 KGHSH and CDR2 LQKENI. This chain's CDR3 is CASSPGHTTDTQYF. The CDR3 DNA reads TGTGCCAGCTCACCCGGACACACCACAGATACGCAGTATTTT.

V is TRBV28 and J is TRBJ2-5, with a weak D call TRBD2 (5 bases). V was pared by 6 bases and J by 1 base, with 12 bases between. Germline V gives CDR1 MDHEN, CDR2 SYDVKM. CDR3 length: 14 residues. Here the CDR3 reads CASSPAGAQETQYF. The CDR3 nucleotides read TGTGCCAGCAGCCCCGCGGGCGCCCAAGAGACCCAGTACTTC. The full variable domain, with the rest looked up from reference TRBV28 and TRBJ2-5, is DVKVTQSSRYLVKRTGEKVFLECVQDMDHENMFWYRQDPGLGLRLIYFSYDVKMKEKGDIPEGYSVSREKKERFSLILESASTNQTSMYLCASSPAGAQETQYFGPGTRLLVL.

The CDR3 loop reads CASSAYPTETSTDTQYF. The DNA for the CDR3 is TGTGCCAGCAGCGCTTACCCGACAGAAACTAGCACAGATACGCAGTATTTT. V is TRBV9 and J is TRBJ2-3; D might be TRBD1 (5 bases). The V end lost 3 bases, the J end lost 0 bases, and 17 bases lay between the germline ends. The CDR3 runs to 17 residues. Germline CDR1 SGDLS, CDR2 YYNGEE. The variable domain in full, with the rest retrieved from reference TRBV9 and TRBJ2-3, is DSGVTQTPKHLITATGQRVTLRCSPRSGDLSVYWYQQSLDQGLQFLIQYYNGEERAKGNILERFSAQQFPDLHSELNLSSLELGDSALYFCASSAYPTETSTDTQYFGPGTRLTVL.

The chain combines TRBV27 with TRBJ1-2; 8 bases map to TRBD1. Germline CDR1 reads MNHEY; CDR2 reads SMNVEV (reference sequence). This CDR3 contains 15 residues. Trimming at V came to 2 bases and at J to 2 bases, leaving 4 bases not matched to a gene. Here the CDR3 DNA reads TGTGCCAGCAGTTTAGAGAGGACAGGGAACTATGGCTACACCTTC. It yields the protein CASSLERTGNYGYTF.

This chain connects TRBV4-2 to TRBJ2-2; 9 bases are shared with TRBD2. The CDR3 loop spans 17 amino acids. Germline V lookup: CDR1 LGHNA, CDR2 YNFKEQ. With 0 bases clipped from V and 7 bases from J, the junction kept 9 bases outside the gene matches. CDR3 coding DNA: TGTGCCAGCAGCCAAGAAAAGGTAGCGGGGGTTCACGGGGAGCTGTTTTTT. Encoded protein: CASSQEKVAGVHGELFF.

This chain connects TRBV5-5 to TRBJ1-5; D may be TRBD1 (6 bases). From germline, CDR1 is SGHKS and CDR2 YYEKEE (reference sequence). There are 14 residues in the CDR3. The germline V and J ends were trimmed by 4 bases and 3 bases, with 11 bases remaining between them. CDR3 loop: CASSPGQINQPQHF. The DNA of the CDR3 is TGTGCCAGCAGCCCCGGACAGATCAATCAGCCCCAGCATTTT. Full variable domain (missing parts from reference TRBV5-5 and TRBJ1-5): DAGVTQSPTHLIKTRGQQVTLRCSPISGHKSVSWYQQVLGQGPQFIFQYYEKEERGRGNFPDRFSARQFPNYSSELNVNALLLGDSALYLCASSPGQINQPQHFGDGTRLSIL.

J is TRBJ2-7 and V is TRBV20-1, with 8 bases identical to TRBD1. The CDR3 loop spans 11 amino acids. V was clipped by 5 bases and J by 11 bases; unmatched bases: 8. CDR1 is DFQATT, CDR2 SNEGSKA, per germline (reference sequence). CDR3 DNA: TGCAGTGCTGGACAGGGACGGTGGGAGTACTTC. Translated: CSAGQGRWEYF.

The rearrangement uses TRBV18 and TRBJ2-1, with 9 nucleotides matching TRBD2. The CDR3 length is 16 residues. The V gene's germline CDR1 is KGHSH and CDR2 LQKENI. V shed 2 bases and J 5 bases; nucleotides not matched to a gene: 7. The CDR3 DNA reads TGTGCCAGCTCACCAGGCGGGGGGGCCCCCCACAATGAGCAGTTCTTC. It yields the protein CASSPGGGAPHNEQFF.

The V gene is TRBV11-2, the J gene TRBJ2-1; 7 nucleotides line up with TRBD2. The CDR3 consists of 15 residues. Germline V gene data show CDR1 as SGHAT and CDR2 as FQNNGV. After removal of 4 bases from V and 4 bases from J, the junction contained 7 bases not matched to a gene. The chain's CDR3 is CASSYQRGSYNEQFF. The CDR3 bases are TGTGCCAGCAGCTATCAGCGGGGTAGTTACAATGAGCAGTTCTTC.

The rearrangement uses TRBV28 and TRBJ2-7; D uncertain. V was pared by 1 base and J by 3 bases, with 4 bases between. Germline V lookup: CDR1 MDHEN, CDR2 SYDVKM. The CDR3 has 12 amino acids. CDR3 coding DNA: TGTGCCAGCAGTTTATACAGCTACGAGCAGTACTTC. The encoded protein is CASSLYSYEQYF.

The chain employs TRBV5-1 and TRBJ2-5, with TRBD2 matching over 13 bases. V lost 3 bases, J lost 5 bases, and 10 bases stayed unmatched. The germline CDR1 and CDR2 sequences are SGHRS and YFSETQ. This CDR3 is built from 17 residues. CDR3: CASSYGLAGVGWETQYF. CDR3 bases: TGCGCCAGCAGCTACGGACTAGCGGGGGTGGGGTGGGAGACCCAGTACTTC.